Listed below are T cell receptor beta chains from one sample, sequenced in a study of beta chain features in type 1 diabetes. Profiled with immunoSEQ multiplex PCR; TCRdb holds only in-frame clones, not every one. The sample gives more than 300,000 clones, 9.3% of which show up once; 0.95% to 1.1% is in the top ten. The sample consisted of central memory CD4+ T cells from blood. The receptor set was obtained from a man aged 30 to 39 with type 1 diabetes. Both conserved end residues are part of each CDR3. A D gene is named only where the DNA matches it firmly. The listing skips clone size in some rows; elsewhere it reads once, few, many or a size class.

CDR3: CAWSPGDPGAYGYTF
DNA: TGTGCCTGGAGTCCCGGAGACCCAGGGGCCTATGGCTACACCTTC
D: -
size: few
J: TRBJ1-2
V: TRBV30

CDR3: CASSSGRTGEAFF
DNA: TGTGCCAGCAGCTCTGGCAGGACAGGCGAAGCTTTCTTT
D: TRBD1
size: few
J: TRBJ1-1
V: TRBV7-2

CDR3: CASSEVGAGANVLTF
DNA: TGTGCCAGCAGTGAAGTGGGGGCGGGGGCCAACGTCCTGACTTTC
D: -
size: many
J: TRBJ2-6
V: TRBV6-1

CDR3: CASSQGTGNGYTF
DNA: TGTGCCAGCAGCCAAGGGACAGGCAATGGCTACACCTTC
D: TRBD1
size: few
J: TRBJ1-2
V: TRBV6-5

CDR3: CASSFGQGAWDEQYF
DNA: TGTGCCAGTAGTTTTGGCCAGGGAGCATGGGACGAGCAGTACTTC
D: -
size: -
J: TRBJ2-7
V: TRBV19

CDR3: CASSRDREGHEQYF
DNA: TGTGCCAGCAGCCGCGACAGGGAGGGACACGAGCAGTACTTC
D: -
size: -
J: TRBJ2-7
V: TRBV2

CDR3: CASSEQGAREQYF
DNA: TGTGCCAGCAGTGAACAGGGGGCGCGGGAGCAGTACTTC
D: TRBD1
size: -
J: TRBJ2-7
V: TRBV6-1

CDR3: CASGELTSGHYTGELFF
DNA: TGTGCTAGTGGTGAACTTACTTCGGGACATTATACCGGGGAGCTGTTTTTT
D: -
size: -
J: TRBJ2-2
V: TRBV12-5

CDR3: CASSADFIEGYTF
DNA: TGTGCCAGCAGTGCGGATTTTATCGAAGGCTACACCTTC
D: -
size: -
J: TRBJ1-2
V: TRBV28

CDR3: CASSIGRDSGANVLTF
DNA: TGTGCCAGTAGTATAGGGAGGGACTCTGGGGCCAACGTCCTGACTTTC
D: -
size: -
J: TRBJ2-6
V: TRBV19

CDR3: CASRTTRTDTQYF
DNA: TGTGCCAGCAGGACCACAAGGACAGATACGCAGTATTTT
D: -
size: few
J: TRBJ2-3
V: TRBV6-5

CDR3: CAWSVSGPGYTF
DNA: TGTGCCTGGAGTGTATCGGGCCCTGGCTACACCTTC
D: -
size: -
J: TRBJ1-2
V: TRBV30

CDR3: CASAGLGNSNQPQHF
DNA: TGTGCCAGCGCAGGATTAGGGAATAGCAATCAGCCCCAGCATTTT
D: -
size: few
J: TRBJ1-5
V: TRBV27

CDR3: CASSEEGRRIGGYTF
DNA: TGTGCCAGCAGTGAGGAGGGTCGGAGAATAGGCGGCTACACCTTC
D: -
size: few
J: TRBJ1-2
V: TRBV2

CDR3: CASSMDSSTAYGYTF
DNA: TGCGCCAGCAGCATGGACAGCAGCACCGCCTATGGCTACACCTTC
D: -
size: -
J: TRBJ1-2
V: TRBV5-1

CDR3: CASSQLTGNYGYTF
DNA: TGCGCCAGCAGCCAATTGACAGGGAACTATGGCTACACCTTC
D: TRBD1
size: many
J: TRBJ1-2
V: TRBV4-3

CDR3: CASSLVGDSPLHF
DNA: TGTGCCAGCAGCTTAGTAGGGGATTCACCCCTCCACTTT
D: -
size: -
J: TRBJ1-6
V: TRBV7-2

CDR3: CASSYNPSYEQYF
DNA: TGTGCCAGCAGTTACAACCCCTCCTACGAGCAGTACTTC
D: -
size: few
J: TRBJ2-7
V: TRBV6-5